Included here is one TCR beta chain sequence, with context. This sample is drawn from a study of siplizumab effects on memory and regulatory T cells. V dropped 6 bases and J dropped 2; count of bases not matched to a gene: 3. This CDR3 comprises 13 residues. Germline V gene lookup returns CDR1 MNHEY and CDR2 SVGAGI. Measured with immunoSEQ multiplex PCR; TCRdb has only the in-frame clones, and not every one. The sample has about 100,000 clones, 75% to 95% seen once. Sample: CD4+ T cells sorted from blood. The clonotype was recovered from a human donor in good health. The chain has TRBV6-5 and TRBJ2-5; 7 bases are a match to TRBD2. For the CDR3, the DNA is TGTGCCAGCAGAGCGGGACTTCAAGAGACCCAGTACTTC. Protein sequence: CASRAGLQETQYF.